This is a list of T cell receptor beta chains from one sample in a study of blood T cell repertoires in COVID-19. TCRdb keeps only in-frame clones here, not all; method: immunoSEQ multiplex PCR. The sample lists about 250,000 clones; around nine tenths were seen once. The sequencing input was PBMCs or T cells enriched from blood (not recorded which). These receptors came from a woman aged 25-40 years with acute COVID-19. The CDR3 runs from the conserved cysteine through the conserved F or W. D genes are given only for firm matches. Rows give clone size only sometimes, using once, few, many, or a class for an expanded clone.

>NA|TRBJ1-2|NA|TRBV7-8
CASSGGFYGYTF
TGTGCCAGCTCGGGGGGGTTTTATGGCTACACCTTC
>NA|TRBJ2-2|NA|TRBV6-5
CASSYRGGTGELFF
TGTGCCAGCAGTTATAGGGGGGGCACCGGGGAGCTGTTTTTT
>NA|TRBJ2-7|TRBD1|TRBV11-3
CASSLRTGDYEQYF
TGTGCCAGCAGCCTCCGGACAGGCGACTACGAGCAGTACTTC
>NA|TRBJ1-1|TRBD1|TRBV5-6
CASSPKRAGGTEAFF
TGTGCCAGCAGCCCCAAAAGGGCAGGGGGCACTGAAGCTTTCTTT
>NA|TRBJ1-2|TRBD1|TRBV5-6
CASSLGQGHYGYTF
TGTGCCAGCAGCCTCGGACAGGGCCACTATGGCTACACCTTC
>few|TRBJ1-1|TRBD1|TRBV27
CASRSSLNGDRAFF
TGTGCCAGCCGCTCCTCCCTAAACGGGGACAGGGCTTTCTTT
>NA|TRBJ2-3|TRBD2|TRBV24-1
CATSSGGTQYF
TGTGCCACCAGCTCGGGGGGTACGCAGTATTTT
>NA|TRBJ2-5|NA|TRBV23-1
CAVQGQETQYF
TGCGCCGTGCAGGGTCAAGAGACCCAGTACTTC
>NA|TRBJ1-2|TRBD1|TRBV6-5
CASRPTGNYGYTF
TGTGCCAGCAGGCCGACAGGGAACTATGGCTACACCTTC
>NA|TRBJ1-4|TRBD1|TRBV15
CATSRDRMTGGEKLFF
TGTGCCACCAGCAGAGATCGGATGACAGGGGGGGAAAAACTGTTTTTT
>NA|TRBJ2-5|NA|TRBV2
CASRGTGGETQYF
TGTGCCAGCAGGGGGACTGGGGGAGAGACCCAGTACTTC
>once|TRBJ1-2|TRBD1|TRBV30
CAWATGTRGYTF
TGTGCCTGGGCGACAGGGACGAGGGGCTACACCTTC
>NA|TRBJ1-1|NA|TRBV4-2
CASSQDRHSEAFF
TGTGCCAGCAGCCAAGATAGGCACAGTGAAGCTTTCTTT
>NA|TRBJ1-4|NA|TRBV18
CASSPDRVATNEKLFF
TGTGCCAGCTCACCGGACAGAGTTGCAACTAATGAAAAACTGTTTTTT
>NA|TRBJ1-4|NA|TRBV5-1
CASSLSIAGADEKLFF
TGCGCCAGCAGCCTCTCGATTGCGGGGGCCGACGAGAAACTGTTTTTT
>NA|TRBJ1-5|NA|TRBV6-5
CASSYSPGYQPQHF
TGTGCCAGCAGTTACTCCCCCGGGTATCAGCCCCAGCATTTT
>NA|TRBJ1-5|TRBD1|TRBV19
CASSRDRENQPQHF
TGTGCCAGTAGCCGGGACAGGGAAAATCAGCCCCAGCATTTT
>NA|TRBJ2-1|NA|TRBV30
CAWSGGPGDEQFF
TGTGCCTGGAGTGGGGGCCCGGGTGATGAGCAGTTCTTC
>medium-sized|TRBJ2-7|TRBD1|TRBV2
CASSQTGGGYEQYF
TGTGCCAGCAGCCAGACAGGGGGTGGCTACGAGCAGTACTTC
>NA|TRBJ2-2|NA|TRBV24-1
CATSDPRGAIGELFF
TGTGCCACCAGTGACCCGCGGGGCGCGATCGGGGAGCTGTTTTTT
>NA|TRBJ1-2|TRBD1|TRBV29-1
CSVGTGSGYGYTF
TGCAGCGTCGGGACAGGGAGTGGGTATGGCTACACCTTC
>NA|TRBJ2-1|TRBD2|TRBV5-6
CASSLGITSGAYNEQFF
TGTGCCAGCAGCTTGGGGATCACTAGCGGGGCGTACAATGAGCAGTTCTTC
>NA|TRBJ2-1|NA|TRBV6-4
CASSPSQSSYNEQFF
TGTGCCAGCAGTCCCAGTCAAAGCTCCTACAATGAGCAGTTCTTC
>NA|TRBJ2-7|TRBD1|TRBV6-5
CASSQNHRGYEQYF
TGTGCCAGCAGTCAGAACCACAGGGGCTACGAGCAGTACTTC
>NA|TRBJ2-5|TRBD2|TRBV7-7
CASSDAGGPQETQYF
TGTGCCAGCAGCGACGCGGGGGGACCCCAAGAGACCCAGTACTTC
>few|TRBJ1-4|TRBD1|TRBV7-2
CASSADRGWGEKLFF
TGTGCCAGCAGCGCGGACAGGGGCTGGGGCGAAAAACTGTTTTTT
>NA|TRBJ1-1|NA|TRBV5-8
CASTGEQMNTEAFF
TGTGCCAGCACGGGAGAACAGATGAACACTGAAGCTTTCTTT
>NA|TRBJ2-1|TRBD2|TRBV4-3
CARSQPYPAGGEEFF
TGCGCCCGCAGCCAACCCTACCCGGCCGGGGGGGAAGAGTTCTTC
>NA|TRBJ1-2|TRBD1|TRBV18
CASSPPTGGGWGYTF
TGTGCCAGCTCGCCGCCCACAGGGGGCGGATGGGGCTACACCTTC
>NA|TRBJ1-1|NA|TRBV2
CASSLSVDTEAFF
TGTGCCAGCAGCTTATCAGTGGACACTGAAGCTTTCTTT
>NA|TRBJ1-1|NA|TRBV28
CASRSWNTEAFF
TGTGCCAGCAGGTCATGGAACACTGAAGCTTTCTTT
>once|TRBJ1-1|NA|TRBV5-3
CARSLVWCTGPMNTEAFF
TGTGCCAGAAGCTTGGTGTGGTGCACAGGGCCCATGAACACTGAAGCTTTCTTT
>NA|TRBJ1-4|TRBD1|TRBV2
CASRAGAGGTKLFF
TGTGCCAGCAGGGCCGGCGCAGGGGGGACTAAACTGTTTTTT
>once|TRBJ2-7|NA|TRBV5-8
CASSLVGTSYEQYF
TGTGCCAGCAGCTTGGTTGGGACAAGCTACGAGCAGTACTTC
>once|TRBJ2-7|NA|TRBV3-1/TRBV3-2
CASSQRGTYEQYF
TGTGCCAGCAGCCAACGCGGGACGTACGAGCAGTACTTC
>NA|TRBJ2-2|TRBD1|TRBV7-6
CASSNIRQGGAGELFF
TGTGCCAGCAGCAACATCCGACAGGGCGGAGCCGGGGAGCTGTTTTTT
>NA|TRBJ1-2|NA|TRBV9
CASSVGAQGPPYGYTF
TGTGCCAGCAGCGTAGGAGCTCAGGGGCCCCCCTATGGCTACACCTTC
>NA|TRBJ1-3|NA|TRBV28
CASSLSGGLGSGNTIYF
TGTGCCAGCAGTTTATCTGGGGGCCTCGGCTCTGGAAACACCATATATTTT
>NA|TRBJ1-5|TRBD1|TRBV24-1
CATSDRNRGANQPQHF
TGTGCCACCAGTGATCGCAACAGGGGGGCCAATCAGCCCCAGCATTTT
>once|TRBJ1-6|NA|TRBV5-5
CASRSVASPGSPLHF
TGTGCCAGCAGGTCGGTGGCCTCGCCAGGGTCACCCCTCCACTTT